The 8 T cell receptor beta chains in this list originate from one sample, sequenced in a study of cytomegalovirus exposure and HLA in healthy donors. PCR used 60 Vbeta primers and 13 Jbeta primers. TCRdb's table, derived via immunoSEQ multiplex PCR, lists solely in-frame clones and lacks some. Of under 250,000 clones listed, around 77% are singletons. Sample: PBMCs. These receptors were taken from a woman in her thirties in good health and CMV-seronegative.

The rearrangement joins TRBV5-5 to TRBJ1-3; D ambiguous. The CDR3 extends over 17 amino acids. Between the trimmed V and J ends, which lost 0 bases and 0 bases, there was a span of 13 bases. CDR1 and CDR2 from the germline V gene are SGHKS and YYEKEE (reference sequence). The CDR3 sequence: CASSLGRFPPSGNTIYF. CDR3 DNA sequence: TGTGCCAGCAGCTTGGGGCGGTTCCCCCCCTCTGGAAACACCATATATTTT. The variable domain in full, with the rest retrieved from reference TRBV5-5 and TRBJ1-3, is DAGVTQSPTHLIKTRGQQVTLRCSPISGHKSVSWYQQVLGQGPQFIFQYYEKEERGRGNFPDRFSARQFPNYSSELNVNALLLGDSALYLCASSLGRFPPSGNTIYFGEGSWLTVV.

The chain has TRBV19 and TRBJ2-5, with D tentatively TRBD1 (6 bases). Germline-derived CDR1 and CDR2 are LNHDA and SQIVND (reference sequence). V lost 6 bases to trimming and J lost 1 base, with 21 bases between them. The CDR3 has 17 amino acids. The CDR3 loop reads CASSPLRTANPQETQYF. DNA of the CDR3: TGTGCCAGTAGCCCCCTCCGGACAGCAAATCCCCAAGAGACCCAGTACTTC.

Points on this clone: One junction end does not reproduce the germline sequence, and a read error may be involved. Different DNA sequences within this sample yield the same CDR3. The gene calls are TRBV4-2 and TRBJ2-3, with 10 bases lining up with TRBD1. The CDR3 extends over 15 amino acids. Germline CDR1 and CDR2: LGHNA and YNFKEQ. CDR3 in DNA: TGTGCCAGTAGCCACGACAGGGGGCGCTTAGATACGCAGTATTTT. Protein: CASSHDRGRLDTQYF.

CDR3 bases: TGCGCCAGCAGCCCGGAGGCCCCGCCGAGTGGAGATACGCAGTATTTT. Translating gives CASSPEAPPSGDTQYF. The chain is built from TRBV5-1 and TRBJ2-3; weak D call: TRBD2 (5 bases). This CDR3 has 16 residues. Germline V gene lookup returns CDR1 SGHRS and CDR2 YFSETQ. V was pared by 4 bases and J by 5 bases, with 20 bases between.

CDR3 sequence: CASSIGLWSGAQFF. As DNA, the CDR3 is TGTGCCAGTAGTATAGGGCTCTGGAGCGGGGCACAGTTCTTC. The chain joins TRBV19 to TRBJ2-1; TRBD2 agrees at 7 bases. The junction had 10 bases not matched to a gene; V was cut back by 1 base and J by 13 bases. Germline V gene lookup returns CDR1 LNHDA and CDR2 SQIVND (reference sequence). The CDR3 runs 14 residues.

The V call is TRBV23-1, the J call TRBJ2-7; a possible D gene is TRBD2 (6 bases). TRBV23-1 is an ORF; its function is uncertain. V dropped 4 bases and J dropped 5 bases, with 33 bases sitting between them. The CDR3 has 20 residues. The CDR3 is CASSLKGSGGMIKKEDEQYF. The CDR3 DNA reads TGCGCCAGCAGTCTAAAGGGTTCGGGCGGGATGATAAAAAAAGAGGACGAGCAGTACTTC.

CDR3 in DNA: TGCGCCAGCAGCTCTGGGCGGGGCTCGATTGGCACTGAAGCTTTCTTT. Amino acids: CASSSGRGSIGTEAFF. V and J are TRBV5-1 and TRBJ1-1; D is possibly TRBD1 (5 bases). CDR1 SGHRS and CDR2 YFSETQ come from the germline V gene. The V and J ends lost 3 bases and 4 bases respectively, with 19 bases between them. This CDR3 has 16 residues.

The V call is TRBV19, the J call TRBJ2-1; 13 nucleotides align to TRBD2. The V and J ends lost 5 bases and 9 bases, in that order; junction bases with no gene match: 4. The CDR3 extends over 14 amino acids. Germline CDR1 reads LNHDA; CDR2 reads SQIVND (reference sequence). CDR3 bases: TGTGCCAGTAGTGGACTAGCGGGAGAGCCTGAGCAGTTCTTC. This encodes CASSGLAGEPEQFF.